This T cell receptor beta chain emerged from a study of T cells in Graves' hyperthyroidism and ophthalmopathy. Overall study results and limits: Among clonotypes expanded in thyroid above 0.001, most were also found in blood.

As concerns this clonotype: Its cognate antigen is unknown.

Absent ophthalmopathy progression within 18 months defined stable Graves' hyperthyroidism. Hyperthyroidism patients were newly diagnosed, had disease duration under 2 months, and were aged 18 to 65 years. From RNA transcripts, TCR beta CDR3 regions were amplified. The TCR CDR3 was amplified in a first-round RT-PCR using the HTBI primer set. TCRdb independently ran MiXCR on the multiplex PCR reads; one entry per CDR3 protein. The sample lists a few hundred thousand distinct CDR3 sequences; approximately 14% were seen once. V lost 6 bases, J lost 9 bases, and 11 bases stayed unmatched. Germline loops: CDR1 MNHEY, CDR2 SMNVEV (reference sequence). There are 15 residues in the CDR3.

The chain links TRBV27 to TRBJ1-6; TRBD1 matches at 7 bases. This TCR derives from a woman aged 18-29 years with Graves' hyperthyroidism. The sample comprised blood. CDR3 DNA sequence: TGTGCCAGCAGCGAAAAAACAGGGGTTGTTTCACCCCTCCACTTT. Encoded protein: CASSEKTGVVSPLHF.